The T cell receptor beta chain described here comes from a study of T cells after yellow fever vaccination. A process of 5'RACE template switching, which added a universal primer site and UMIs, was used to make TCR cDNA. TCRdb reprocessed the 5' RACE reads via MiXCR and lists one record per CDR3 protein. The sample holds hundreds of thousands of distinct CDR3 sequences, 9% to 15% seen once. V was clipped by 5 bases and J by 1 base; unmatched bases: 6. The germline V gene has CDR1 SGHAT and CDR2 FQNNGV. This CDR3 spans 15 amino acids. General observations from the study: Once the booster was given, most primary-vaccination clones reappeared, at 95% to 98% for CD4 and 88% for CD8. Repertoires obtained by FACS sorting could include abundant clonotypes that entered as contaminants from the bulk population. Among all clonotypes, a small share was observed in both CD4 and CD8 compartments.

This clonotype was seen only once. The target antigen is unknown. The chain uses TRBV11-2 and TRBJ2-7, with TRBD2 matching over 9 bases. This TCR came from a man aged 30 to 39 who received the YFV17D yellow fever vaccine. The source was PBMCs, collected on the day of the yellow fever booster vaccination. The CDR3 loop reads CASSTGLATSYEQYF. DNA of the CDR3: TGTGCCAGCAGCACAGGACTAGCGACTTCCTACGAGCAGTACTTC.